What follows are 13 T cell receptor beta chains derived from one specimen sequenced in a study of CD8 T cells in Susac syndrome. Random hexamers were used to reverse transcribe an amount of roughly 0.5 to 1 ug RNA. Each CDR3 protein is one row after TCRdb ran MiXCR on the immunoSEQ multiplex PCR reads. The data show approximately 260,000 distinct CDR3 sequences, roughly 95% seen once. Sequencing was carried out using CD4+ T cells from PBMCs. These receptor sequences come from a human donor with Susac syndrome.

The V gene is TRBV7-9, the J gene TRBJ2-7; D perhaps matches TRBD2 (5 bases). Trimming took 5 bases from V and 7 from J, leaving 9 bases between them. The CDR3 runs to 11 residues. Germline loops: CDR1 SEHNR, CDR2 FQNEAQ (reference sequence). CDR3 amino acids: CASSLEREQYF. The CDR3 DNA reads as TGTGCCAGCAGCCTCGAGCGGGAGCAGTACTTC.

The V call is TRBV18, the J call TRBJ1-2; 9 positions match TRBD1. Germline values: CDR1 KGHSH, CDR2 LQKENI. Trimming at V came to 6 bases and at J to 2 bases, leaving 7 bases not matched to a gene. The CDR3 totals 15 residues. CDR3 sequence: CASSPRDRANYGYTF. The CDR3 coding sequence is TGTGCCAGCTCCCCCCGGGACAGGGCAAACTATGGCTACACCTTC.

The CDR3 DNA reads TGTGCCAGCAGTGAAGCGCTTCGGGGTCAGCCCCAGCATTTT. Encoded protein: CASSEALRGQPQHF. The chain carries TRBV2 and TRBJ1-5; unclear D gene. Germline CDR1 and CDR2: SNHLY and FYNNEI. Between the trimmed V and J ends, which lost 0 bases and 6 bases, there was a span of 9 bases. CDR3 length: 14 amino acids.

CDR3 coding DNA: TGTGCCAGCAGTTTATCTGGCCCAAACATTCAGTACTTC. Its protein product is CASSLSGPNIQYF. The chain recombines TRBV27 with TRBJ2-4; D remains unclear. Germline loops: CDR1 MNHEY, CDR2 SMNVEV (reference sequence). V was clipped by 0 bases and J by 6 bases, with 6 bases between them. CDR3 length: 13 amino acids.

The chain recombines TRBV5-1 with TRBJ2-5; D ambiguous. In germline, CDR1 is SGHRS, CDR2 YFSETQ. This CDR3 has 13 amino acids. V was trimmed by 2 bases and J by 4 bases, leaving 9 bases between them. This CDR3 reads CASSFGFLETQYF. The CDR3 DNA follows: TGCGCCAGCAGCTTCGGATTTTTAGAGACCCAGTACTTC.

This clonotype was recorded a few times. The chain links TRBV6-5 to TRBJ2-7; D gene ambiguous. The germline V gene has CDR1 MNHEY and CDR2 SVGAGI. The CDR3 is 12 amino acids. Trimming stripped 8 bases from V and 1 base from J, with 9 bases between. In DNA, the CDR3 is TGTGCCAGCCGGGCAGGTTCCTACGAGCAGTACTTC. Amino acid sequence: CASRAGSYEQYF.

This clonotype was counted only a few times. This CDR3 reads CASSPEGDTQYF. The CDR3 nucleotides read TGTGCCAGCAGCCCCGAGGGAGATACGCAGTATTTT. The chain carries TRBV12-3 or TRBV12-4 and TRBJ2-3; D possibly corresponds to TRBD2 (5 bases). The CDR3 covers 12 residues. V dropped 6 bases and J dropped 5 bases, with 9 bases sitting between them.

The V call is TRBV20-1, the J call TRBJ2-2; TRBD1 matches 9 bases. The ends lost 3 bases at V and 5 bases at J; junction bases unmatched: 13. CDR3 length: 17 amino acids. The germline V gene has CDR1 DFQATT and CDR2 SNEGSKA (reference sequence). The CDR3 loop is CSASKGQGSLQTGELFF. The CDR3 bases are TGCAGTGCTAGCAAGGGACAGGGCTCACTTCAGACCGGGGAGCTGTTTTTT.

The chain employs TRBV29-1 and TRBJ1-2; D is ambiguous. The CDR3 runs to 8 residues. From germline, CDR1 is SQVTM and CDR2 ANQGSEA. V lost 7 bases to trimming and J lost 6 bases, with 3 bases between them. CDR3 coding DNA: TGCAGCGACCATGGCTACACCTTC. It yields the protein CSDHGYTF.

The chain links TRBV2 to TRBJ1-5, with D maybe TRBD1 (6 bases). The CDR3 covers 13 residues. The germline V gene encodes CDR1 SNHLY and CDR2 FYNNEI. The ends were cut back, 7 bases at V and 7 bases at J, with 14 bases in the middle. The chain's CDR3 is CASIQNRDQPQHF. The CDR3 nucleotides are TGTGCCAGCATACAGAACAGGGACCAGCCCCAGCATTTT.

The V gene is TRBV27, the J gene TRBJ2-7; 8 bases are a match to TRBD2. The CDR3 length is 17 residues. The germline gives CDR1 MNHEY, CDR2 SMNVEV (reference sequence). After removal of 3 bases from V and 2 bases from J, the junction contained 12 bases not matched to a gene. The CDR3 DNA reads as TGTGCCAGCAGTTTTTCCACGAGCGGGGGAGTGACCTACGAGCAGTACTTC. Amino acids: CASSFSTSGGVTYEQYF.

This rearrangement joins TRBV11-2 to TRBJ1-1, with 7 nucleotides matching TRBD1. Germline-derived CDR1 and CDR2 are SGHAT and FQNNGV. The CDR3 loop spans 20 amino acids. V shed 5 bases and J 5 bases; nucleotides not matched to a gene: 26. CDR3 bases: TGTGCCAGCAGCCAATCCCATCCTATAGGGGGCCGGGGAAAGAAAACTGAAGCTTTCTTT. This sequence encodes CASSQSHPIGGRGKKTEAFF.

This chain joins TRBV12-3 or TRBV12-4 and TRBJ2-1, with 11 bases identical to TRBD2. The CDR3 sequence is 14 residues long. V was pared by 7 bases and J by 4 bases, with 3 bases of the junction left unmatched. As DNA, the CDR3 is TGTGCCAGCATTCCTAGCGGGAGGTACAATGAGCAGTTCTTC. As protein: CASIPSGRYNEQFF.